Sequencing of this T cell receptor (beta chain) was carried out in a study of tumor-infiltrating lymphocytes in primary liver carcinoma. TCR beta cDNA came from approximately 540 ng total RNA, primed with a constant-region primer. Each TCR beta library was derived from three nested multiplex PCR rounds that employed slightly modified ARM-PCR. The first two PCR rounds, around 11 cycles each, used TRBV1-TRBV30 forward primers and a C-beta reverse primer. TCRdb redid the calling of the multiplex PCR reads with MiXCR, one entry per CDR3 protein. The data hold fewer than 350,000 distinct CDR3 sequences, with less than 75% observed a single time. The J segment lost 2 bases and the V segment lost 6 bases, leaving 12 bases of the junction unmatched. Germline lookup yields CDR1 MNHEY and CDR2 SVGEGT. The CDR3 has 17 residues. Blood RNA came from unsorted whole blood; germline DNA was also extracted. There are many counts of this clonotype.

The origin of this receptor is a man aged 40-49 years with primary liver carcinoma and hepatitis B virus infection. Sequencing was carried out using peripheral blood. The genes are TRBV6-2 or TRBV6-3 and TRBJ2-3; TRBD1 matches at 9 bases. The CDR3 here is CASSTTGDRATTDTQYF. CDR3 sequence (DNA): TGTGCCAGCAGCACAACCGGGGACAGGGCCACCACAGATACGCAGTATTTT.